This paragraph reports one T cell receptor (beta chain). The sample comes from a study of blood T cell repertoires in COVID-19. Study background: Samples came from the United States, Italy and Spain, spanning acute and convalescent COVID-19. Sources were T cells, B-cell-depleted T cells, or PBMCs; the material itself was cDNA or gDNA.

As processed by the authors: It was from reference gene primer amplification that nucleated cell counts were estimated. The protocol was immunoSEQ multiplex PCR, while the TCRdb copy is restricted to in-frame clones and leaves out a portion. For V, J and clone size, that table is used; D and trimming come from the DNA. The data hold 200,000 to 250,000 clones, with 75% to 85% observed a single time. Source material: peripheral blood. This TCR was sampled from a woman in her seventies with acute or convalescent COVID-19.

The CDR3 DNA follows: TGTGCCAGCAGTCTTTCGGGTGCCGAGCAGTACTTC. Its translation: CASSLSGAEQYF. The chain links TRBV6-5 to TRBJ2-7; D unclear. The ends were cut back, 5 bases at V and 6 bases at J, with 11 bases in the middle. Germline CDR1 MNHEY, CDR2 SVGAGI. CDR3 length: 12 amino acids.